The clone carrying this T cell receptor beta chain has a handful of counts. The antigen is unknown. This entry comes from a study of T cell responses to AZD1222 COVID-19 vaccine. Study-level results: Nearly half of spike-specific TCRs reportedly target variant regions that are unmutated in the B.1.351 and B.1.1.7 variants. Repertoire sampling occurred only after the peak T cell response. Spike-specific TCR breadth rose after two AZD1222 doses, and depth rose as well. The donors showed a predominance of white British ancestry and of females, with possible underestimation of clonal diversity.

Clones were read by immunoSEQ multiplex PCR, and TCRdb kept only the in-frame ones, dropping some. This sample yields roughly 140,000 clones, of which 82% are seen a single time; 4.1% belongs to the top ten. The germline V gene encodes CDR1 GTSNPN and CDR2 SVGIG (reference sequence). The CDR3 runs 16 residues. Trimming cost V 2 bases and J 9 bases, with 20 bases left between them. This chain joins TRBV30 and TRBJ1-6; D is undetermined. This specimen consisted of peripheral blood, obtained on day 0 of MenACWY control vaccination. The source of this sequence is an adult in good health. The CDR3: CAWSLLGGSGFSPLHF. The CDR3 bases are TGTGCCTGGAGTCTCCTAGGCGGCAGCGGTTTTTCACCCCTCCACTTT.